This T cell receptor beta chain was found in a study of identical twins. Of note for this clonotype: Its target is unknown.

TCRdb independently ran MiXCR on the 5' RACE reads; one entry per CDR3 protein. The table has approximately 250,000 distinct CDR3 sequences, around 6.5% seen once. The CDR3 loop spans 17 amino acids. The germline CDR1 and CDR2 sequences are DFQATT and SNEGSKA (reference sequence). V was trimmed by 3 bases and J by 6 bases, leaving 24 bases between them. General study findings and limits: Potential partial confounding of zero-insertion analyses by invariant MAIT and iNKT cells was noted. Sequences that were out-of-frame, alpha and twin-shared displayed an excess of low generation probability. Less excess twin sharing appeared in beta out-of-frame sequences.

The data also belong to a second study, concerning T cells expressing NK-cell markers. According to that study: The leading position in the CD3+CD56-NKG2C+ fraction of several donors also went to these clonotypes.

This sequence originates from a woman under 30 in good health. The chain combines TRBV20-1 with TRBJ2-1; D unclear. The sample comprised CD8+ T cells sorted from blood. The CDR3 here is CSASAAPRVDRSNEQFF. For the CDR3, the DNA is TGCAGTGCTAGTGCCGCTCCAAGGGTTGATAGATCCAATGAGCAGTTCTTC.